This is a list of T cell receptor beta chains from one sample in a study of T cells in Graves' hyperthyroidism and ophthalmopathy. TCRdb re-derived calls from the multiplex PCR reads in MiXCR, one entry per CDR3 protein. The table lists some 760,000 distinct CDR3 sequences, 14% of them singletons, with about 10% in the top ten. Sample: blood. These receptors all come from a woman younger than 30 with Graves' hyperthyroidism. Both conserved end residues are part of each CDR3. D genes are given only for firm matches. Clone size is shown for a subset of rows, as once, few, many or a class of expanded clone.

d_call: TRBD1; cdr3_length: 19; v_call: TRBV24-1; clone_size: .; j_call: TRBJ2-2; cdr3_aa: CATSDVSTGYGVNTGELFF; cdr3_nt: TGTGCCACCAGTGATGTATCGACAGGGTACGGGGTCAACACCGGGGAGCTGTTTTTT
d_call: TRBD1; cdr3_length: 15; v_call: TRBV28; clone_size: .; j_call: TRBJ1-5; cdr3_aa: CASSDRQGGNQPQHF; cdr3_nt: TGTGCCAGCAGTGATAGACAGGGTGGCAATCAGCCCCAGCATTTT
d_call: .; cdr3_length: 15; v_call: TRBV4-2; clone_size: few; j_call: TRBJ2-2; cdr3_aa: CASSQERANTGELFF; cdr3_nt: TGTGCCAGCAGCCAAGAGCGGGCGAACACCGGGGAGCTGTTTTTT
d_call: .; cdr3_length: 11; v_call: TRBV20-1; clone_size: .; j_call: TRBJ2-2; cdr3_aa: CSAWRGGELFF; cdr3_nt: TGCAGTGCCTGGAGAGGCGGGGAGCTGTTTTTT
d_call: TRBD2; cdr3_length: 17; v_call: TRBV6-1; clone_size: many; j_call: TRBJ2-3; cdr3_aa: CASSEAALAGGGDTQYF; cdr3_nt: TGTGCCAGCAGTGAAGCCGCACTAGCGGGAGGTGGAGATACGCAGTATTTT
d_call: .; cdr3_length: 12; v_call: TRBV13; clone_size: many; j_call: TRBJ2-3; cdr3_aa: CASSLRTDTQYF; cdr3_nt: TGTGCCAGCAGCTTACGCACAGATACGCAGTATTTT
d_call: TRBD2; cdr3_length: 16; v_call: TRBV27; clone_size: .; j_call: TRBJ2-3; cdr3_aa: CASSILAGGLTDTQYF; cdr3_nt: TGTGCCAGCAGTATCCTAGCGGGAGGTTTGACAGATACGCAGTATTTT
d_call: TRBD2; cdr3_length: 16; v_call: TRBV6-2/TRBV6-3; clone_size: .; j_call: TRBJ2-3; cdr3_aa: CASSYPSGRGSDTQYF; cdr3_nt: TGTGCCAGCAGTTACCCTAGCGGGAGAGGTTCAGATACGCAGTATTTT
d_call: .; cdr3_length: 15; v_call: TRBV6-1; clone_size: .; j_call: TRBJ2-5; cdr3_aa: CASSAKDGVRDTQYF; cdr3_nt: TGTGCCAGCAGTGCCAAGGACGGAGTAAGAGATACCCAGTACTTC
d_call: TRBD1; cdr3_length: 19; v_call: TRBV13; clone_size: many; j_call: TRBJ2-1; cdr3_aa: CASSPGGTGGLLTYNEQFF; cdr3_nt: TGTGCCAGCAGCCCAGGAGGGACAGGGGGCCTTTTGACCTACAATGAGCAGTTCTTC
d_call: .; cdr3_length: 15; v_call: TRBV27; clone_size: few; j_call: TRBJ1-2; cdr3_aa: CASSPYDKGGYGYTF; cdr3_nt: TGTGCCAGCAGTCCCTATGACAAGGGCGGTTATGGCTACACCTTC
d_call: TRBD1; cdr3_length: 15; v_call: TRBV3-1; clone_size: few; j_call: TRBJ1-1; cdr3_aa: CASSHRQGLSTEAFF; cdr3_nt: TGTGCCAGCAGCCACCGACAGGGGTTGAGCACTGAAGCTTTCTTT
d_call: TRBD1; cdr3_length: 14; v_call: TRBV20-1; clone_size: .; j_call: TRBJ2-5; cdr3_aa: CSARKDRAQETQYF; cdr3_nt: TGCAGTGCTAGAAAAGACAGGGCCCAAGAGACCCAGTACTTC
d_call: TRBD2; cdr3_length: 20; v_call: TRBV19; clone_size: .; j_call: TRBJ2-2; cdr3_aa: CASSVISHRSSGRGTGELFF; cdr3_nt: TGTGCCAGTAGTGTGATCTCCCATCGATCTAGCGGGAGAGGGACCGGGGAGCTGTTTTTT
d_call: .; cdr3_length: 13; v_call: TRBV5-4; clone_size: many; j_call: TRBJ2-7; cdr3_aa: CASSQTSSYEQYF; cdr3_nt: TGTGCCAGCAGCCAGACTAGCTCCTACGAGCAGTACTTC
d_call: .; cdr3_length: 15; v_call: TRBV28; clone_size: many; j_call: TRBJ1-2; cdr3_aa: CASSSPPHTPYGYTF; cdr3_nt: TGTGCCAGCAGTTCGCCCCCACACACACCTTATGGCTACACCTTC
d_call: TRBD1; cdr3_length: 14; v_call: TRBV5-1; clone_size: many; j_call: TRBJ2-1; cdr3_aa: CASSSDRGLNEQFF; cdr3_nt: TGCGCCAGCAGTTCCGACAGGGGGCTGAATGAGCAGTTCTTC
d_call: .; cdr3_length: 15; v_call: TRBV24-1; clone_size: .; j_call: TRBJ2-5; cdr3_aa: CATSDFGQNAETQYF; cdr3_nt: TGTGCCACCAGTGATTTTGGGCAGAACGCGGAGACCCAGTACTTC
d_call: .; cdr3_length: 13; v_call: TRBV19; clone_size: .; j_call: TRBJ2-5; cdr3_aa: CASTGDPQETQYF; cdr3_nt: TGTGCCAGTACAGGGGACCCACAAGAGACCCAGTACTTC
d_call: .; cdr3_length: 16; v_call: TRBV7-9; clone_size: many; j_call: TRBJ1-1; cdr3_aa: CASSLVGSAGVTEAFF; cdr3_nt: TGTGCCAGCAGCTTAGTTGGCTCGGCCGGGGTCACTGAAGCTTTCTTT
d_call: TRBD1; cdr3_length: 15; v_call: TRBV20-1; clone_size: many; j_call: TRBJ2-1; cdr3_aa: CSASGSGGTYNEQFF; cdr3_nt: TGCAGTGCTAGCGGTTCAGGGGGCACCTACAATGAGCAGTTCTTC
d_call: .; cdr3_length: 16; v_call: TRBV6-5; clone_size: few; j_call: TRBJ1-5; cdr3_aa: CASSYSAGTGNQPQHF; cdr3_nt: TGTGCCAGCAGTTACTCCGCCGGGACGGGGAATCAGCCCCAGCATTTT
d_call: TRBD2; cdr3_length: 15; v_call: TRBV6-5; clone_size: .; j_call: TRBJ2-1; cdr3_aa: CASSYSRAGGNEQFF; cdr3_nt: TGTGCCAGCAGTTACTCAAGAGCGGGAGGGAATGAGCAGTTCTTC
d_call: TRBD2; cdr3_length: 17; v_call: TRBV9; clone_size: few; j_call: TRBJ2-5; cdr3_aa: CASSVAGLGGESETQYF; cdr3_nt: TGTGCCAGCAGCGTAGCGGGACTAGGAGGGGAGTCAGAGACCCAGTACTTC
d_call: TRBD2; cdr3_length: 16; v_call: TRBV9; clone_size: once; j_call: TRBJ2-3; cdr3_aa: CASSAGTSGSTDTQYF; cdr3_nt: TGTGCCAGCAGCGCCGGGACTAGCGGATCCACAGATACGCAGTATTTT
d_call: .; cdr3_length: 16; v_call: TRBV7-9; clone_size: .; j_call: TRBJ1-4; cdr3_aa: CASSLEPPPTNEKLFF; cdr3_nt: TGTGCCAGCAGCTTAGAACCACCACCGACTAATGAAAAACTGTTTTTT
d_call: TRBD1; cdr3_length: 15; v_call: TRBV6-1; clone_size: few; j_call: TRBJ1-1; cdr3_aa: CASSARDRVNTEAFF; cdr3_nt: TGTGCCAGCAGTGCCCGGGACAGGGTGAACACTGAAGCTTTCTTT
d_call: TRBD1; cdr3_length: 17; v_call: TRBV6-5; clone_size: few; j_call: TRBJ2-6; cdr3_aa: CASRPTGGAAGANVLTF; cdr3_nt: TGTGCCAGCAGACCGACAGGGGGCGCCGCTGGGGCCAACGTCCTGACTTTC
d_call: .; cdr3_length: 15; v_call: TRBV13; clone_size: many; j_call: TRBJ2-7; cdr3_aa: CASSPRSGTLIEQYF; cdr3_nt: TGTGCCAGCAGCCCAAGATCCGGGACACTGATCGAGCAGTACTTC
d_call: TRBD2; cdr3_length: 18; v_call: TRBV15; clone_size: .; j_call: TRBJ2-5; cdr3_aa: CATSRRASGWGVQETQYF; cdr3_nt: TGTGCCACCAGCAGGAGGGCTAGCGGCTGGGGGGTCCAAGAGACCCAGTACTTC
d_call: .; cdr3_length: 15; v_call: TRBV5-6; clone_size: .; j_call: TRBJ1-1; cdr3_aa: CASTTGGAGGTEAFF; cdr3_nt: TGTGCCAGCACCACGGGGGGGGCCGGGGGCACTGAAGCTTTCTTT
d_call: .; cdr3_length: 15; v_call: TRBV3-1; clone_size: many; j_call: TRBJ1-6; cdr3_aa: CASSQESDRWSPLHF; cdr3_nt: TGTGCCAGCAGCCAAGAATCTGACAGGTGGTCGCCCCTCCACTTT
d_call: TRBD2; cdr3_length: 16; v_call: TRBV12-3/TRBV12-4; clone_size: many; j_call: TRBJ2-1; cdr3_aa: CASRMGREALRGEQFF; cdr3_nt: TGTGCCAGCAGAATGGGGCGGGAGGCGTTAAGGGGTGAGCAGTTCTTC
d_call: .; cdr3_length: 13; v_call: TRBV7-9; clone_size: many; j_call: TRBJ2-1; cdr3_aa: CASSLASYNEQFF; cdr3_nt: TGTGCCAGCAGTCTAGCATCCTACAATGAGCAGTTCTTC
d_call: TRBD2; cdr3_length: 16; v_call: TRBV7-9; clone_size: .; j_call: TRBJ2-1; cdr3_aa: CASSLKTSGRIGEQFF; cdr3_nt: TGTGCCAGCAGCTTAAAGACTAGCGGGAGGATCGGTGAGCAGTTCTTC
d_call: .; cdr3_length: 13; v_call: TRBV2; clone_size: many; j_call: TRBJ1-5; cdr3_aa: CASRQGWDQPQHF; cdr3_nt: TGTGCCAGCAGACAGGGTTGGGATCAGCCCCAGCATTTT
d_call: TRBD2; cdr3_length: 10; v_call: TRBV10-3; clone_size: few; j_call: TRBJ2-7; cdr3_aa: CASGRVEQYF; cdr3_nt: TGTGCCAGCGGGAGAGTCGAGCAGTACTTC
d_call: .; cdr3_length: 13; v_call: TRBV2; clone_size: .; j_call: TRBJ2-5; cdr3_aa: CASGVGPQETQYF; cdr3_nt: TGTGCCAGTGGTGTCGGCCCCCAAGAGACCCAGTACTTC
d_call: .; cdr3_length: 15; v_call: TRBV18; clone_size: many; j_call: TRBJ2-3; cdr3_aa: CASSPLGGGSDTQYF; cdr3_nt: TGTGCCAGCTCACCCCTAGGGGGGGGATCAGATACGCAGTATTTT
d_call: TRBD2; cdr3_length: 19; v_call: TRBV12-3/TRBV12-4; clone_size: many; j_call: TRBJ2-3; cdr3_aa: CASSLAGTSGRAMTDTQYF; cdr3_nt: TGTGCCAGCAGTTTGGCCGGGACTAGCGGGAGGGCCATGACAGATACGCAGTATTTT
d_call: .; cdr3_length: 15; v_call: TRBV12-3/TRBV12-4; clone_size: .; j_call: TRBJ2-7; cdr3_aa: CASSLFRDLRYEQYF; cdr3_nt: TGTGCCAGCAGTTTATTTCGGGACTTACGCTACGAGCAGTACTTC
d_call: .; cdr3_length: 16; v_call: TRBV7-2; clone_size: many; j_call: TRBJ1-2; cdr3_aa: CASSSITYSANYGYTF; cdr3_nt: TGTGCCAGCAGCTCAATCACTTACAGTGCTAACTATGGCTACACCTTC
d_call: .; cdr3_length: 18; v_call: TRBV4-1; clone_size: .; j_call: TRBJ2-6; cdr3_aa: CASSQVGGQLSGANVLTF; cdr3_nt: TGCGCCAGCAGCCAAGTTGGAGGACAGCTCTCTGGGGCCAACGTCCTGACTTTC
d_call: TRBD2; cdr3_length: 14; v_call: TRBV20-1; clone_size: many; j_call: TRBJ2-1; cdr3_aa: CSPKGGSFYNEQFF; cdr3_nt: TGCAGCCCTAAAGGCGGGAGTTTCTACAATGAGCAGTTCTTC
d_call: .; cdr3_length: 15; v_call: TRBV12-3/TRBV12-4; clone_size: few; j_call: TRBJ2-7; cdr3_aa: CASSPNLERSYEQYF; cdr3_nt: TGTGCCAGCAGTCCAAATCTAGAGAGAAGTTACGAGCAGTACTTC
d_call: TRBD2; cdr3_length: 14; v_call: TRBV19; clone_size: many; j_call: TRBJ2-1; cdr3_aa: CASRGLARGNEQFF; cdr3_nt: TGTGCCAGTAGGGGACTAGCTAGAGGGAATGAGCAGTTCTTC
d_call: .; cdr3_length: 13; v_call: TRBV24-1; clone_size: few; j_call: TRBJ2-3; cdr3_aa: CATSDPGGDTQYF; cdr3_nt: TGTGCCACCAGTGATCCCGGGGGAGATACGCAGTATTTT
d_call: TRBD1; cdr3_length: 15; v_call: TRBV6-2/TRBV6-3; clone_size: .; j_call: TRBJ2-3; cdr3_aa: CASRDPRQGTDTQYF; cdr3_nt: TGTGCCAGCAGAGACCCGAGACAGGGGACAGATACGCAGTATTTT
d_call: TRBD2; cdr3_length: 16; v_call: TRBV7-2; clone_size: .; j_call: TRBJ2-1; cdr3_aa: CASSLGLAGTNNEQFF; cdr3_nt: TGTGCCAGCAGCTTAGGACTAGCGGGGACTAACAATGAGCAGTTCTTC
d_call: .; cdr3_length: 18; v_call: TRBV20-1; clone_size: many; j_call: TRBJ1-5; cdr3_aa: CSARDSLRGGADNQPQHF; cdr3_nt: TGCAGTGCTAGAGATTCCTTGCGAGGCGGGGCGGACAATCAGCCCCAGCATTTT
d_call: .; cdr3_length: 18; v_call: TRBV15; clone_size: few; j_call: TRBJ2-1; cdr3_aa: CATSTGTGRGRIDNEQFF; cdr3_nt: TGTGCCACCAGCACAGGGACCGGCCGGGGGCGCATAGACAATGAGCAGTTCTTC
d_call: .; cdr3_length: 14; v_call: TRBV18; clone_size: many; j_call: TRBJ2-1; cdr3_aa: CASSGSGPYNEQFF; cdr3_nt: TGTGCCAGCTCGGGATCAGGGCCATACAATGAGCAGTTCTTC
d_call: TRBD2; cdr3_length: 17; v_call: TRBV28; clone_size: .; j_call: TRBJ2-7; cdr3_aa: CASTGLAGGKNSYEQYF; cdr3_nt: TGTGCCAGCACAGGGTTAGCGGGAGGGAAGAACTCCTACGAGCAGTACTTC
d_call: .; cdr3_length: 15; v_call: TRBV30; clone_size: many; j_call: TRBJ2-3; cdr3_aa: CAWSPGWGNTDTQYF; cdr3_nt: TGTGCCTGGAGTCCGGGGTGGGGAAACACAGATACGCAGTATTTT
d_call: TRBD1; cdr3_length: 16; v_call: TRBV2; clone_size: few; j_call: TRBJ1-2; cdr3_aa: CASSYFAQGGNYGYTF; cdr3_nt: TGTGCCAGCAGTTACTTTGCGCAGGGGGGGAACTATGGCTACACCTTC
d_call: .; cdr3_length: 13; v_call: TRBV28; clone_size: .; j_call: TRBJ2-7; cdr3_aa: CASSLRRRPTQYF; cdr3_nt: TGTGCCAGCAGTTTACGCAGGAGGCCAACGCAGTACTTC
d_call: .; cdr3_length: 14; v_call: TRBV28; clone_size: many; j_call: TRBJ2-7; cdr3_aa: CASRDRGARYEQYF; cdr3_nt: TGTGCCAGCAGAGACCGGGGGGCTAGGTACGAGCAGTACTTC
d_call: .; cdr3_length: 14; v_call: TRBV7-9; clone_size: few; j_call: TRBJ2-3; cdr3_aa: CASTLSPSTDTQYF; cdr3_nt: TGTGCCAGCACCTTAAGCCCTAGCACAGATACGCAGTATTTT
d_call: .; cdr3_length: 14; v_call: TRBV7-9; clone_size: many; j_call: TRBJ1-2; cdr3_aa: CASSPDIRGAGYTF; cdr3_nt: TGTGCCAGCAGCCCCGACATCCGGGGGGCTGGCTACACCTTC